Here is one T cell receptor (beta chain) with its context. Germline CDR1 SGHTA, CDR2 FQGNSA. The CDR3 contains 15 residues. The trim removed 3 bases at V and 4 bases at J, leaving 6 bases unmatched. This record comes from a study of blood T cell repertoires in COVID-19. Study overall: Sources were T cells, B-cell-depleted T cells, or PBMCs; the material itself was cDNA or gDNA.

Enrollees, about 18 to 95 years old, lived in 24 US areas. Those designated as exposed participants met a COVID-19 case within 2 weeks before study entry. The protocol was immunoSEQ multiplex PCR, while the TCRdb copy is restricted to in-frame clones and leaves out a portion. The repertoire holds a few hundred thousand clones, approximately 90% seen once, with roughly 1.4% in the top ten. The chain uses TRBV7-2 and TRBJ2-4; 7 positions match TRBD1. Sequenced sample: PBMCs or T cells enriched from blood (not recorded which). The receptor was derived from a woman under 30 who had been exposed to COVID-19. The CDR3 is CASSFDRERKNIQYF. The DNA of the CDR3 is TGTGCCAGCAGCTTTGACAGGGAACGAAAAAACATTCAGTACTTC.